The 5 T cell receptor beta chains listed next were all sequenced from one sample in a study of cytotoxic CD8 clonotypes in ibrutinib-treated CLL. TCRdb's copy holds only in-frame clones and misses some; the assay was immunoSEQ multiplex PCR. The sample holds about 140,000 clones, 60% to 85% seen once. The sequencing here drew on PBMCs, taken after 12 months of ibrutinib treatment. These receptors came from a human donor with chronic lymphocytic leukemia.

A note on this clone: Other DNA sequences of this sample code for an identical CDR3. The chain employs TRBV19 and TRBJ2-7, with TRBD1 identical over 7 bases. J was trimmed by 2 bases and V by 1 base; bases with no gene match: 2. The CDR3 loop spans 14 amino acids. Germline assignment: CDR1 LNHDA and CDR2 SQIVND (reference sequence). The CDR3 coding sequence is TGTGCCAGTAGTATAGGGACAGGAACCTACGAGCAGTACTTC. As protein: CASSIGTGTYEQYF.

This rearrangement joins TRBV18 to TRBJ1-5; the D gene is possibly TRBD1 (6 bases). From germline, CDR1 is KGHSH and CDR2 LQKENI. V was pared by 2 bases and J by 3 bases, with 11 bases between. The CDR3 runs to 15 residues. The CDR3 is CASSPNRADNQPQHF. The CDR3 DNA reads TGTGCCAGCTCACCAAACAGGGCAGACAATCAGCCCCAGCATTTT.

V usage is TRBV11-3 and J usage is TRBJ1-4; D call uncertain. Trimming took 4 bases from V and 5 from J, leaving 14 bases between them. CDR1 and CDR2 (germline): SGHNT, YENEEA. CDR3 size: 15 residues. The CDR3 here is CASSSRTDRNEKLFF. In nucleotides, the CDR3 is TGTGCCAGCAGCTCTCGGACGGATAGAAATGAAAAACTGTTTTTT.

This clone was seen repeatedly, ten times or more. The chain couples TRBV14 to TRBJ1-5, with 9 positions matching TRBD1. From germline, CDR1 is SGHDN and CDR2 FVKESK. The CDR3 runs to 14 residues. V shed 9 bases and J 2 bases; nucleotides not matched to a gene: 5. CDR3 nucleotides: TGTGCCAGTACAGGGGGCCGGGGCAATCAGCCCCAGCATTTT. It translates to CASTGGRGNQPQHF.

The V gene is TRBV30, the J gene TRBJ2-1; D gene ambiguous. V lost 2 bases, J lost 10 bases, and 15 bases lay in between. The CDR3 totals 13 residues. Germline V gene sequence: CDR1 GTSNPN, CDR2 SVGIG (reference sequence). The CDR3 sequence is CAWSPQVLGEQFF. CDR3 coding DNA: TGTGCCTGGAGTCCTCAGGTTTTGGGGGAGCAGTTCTTC.